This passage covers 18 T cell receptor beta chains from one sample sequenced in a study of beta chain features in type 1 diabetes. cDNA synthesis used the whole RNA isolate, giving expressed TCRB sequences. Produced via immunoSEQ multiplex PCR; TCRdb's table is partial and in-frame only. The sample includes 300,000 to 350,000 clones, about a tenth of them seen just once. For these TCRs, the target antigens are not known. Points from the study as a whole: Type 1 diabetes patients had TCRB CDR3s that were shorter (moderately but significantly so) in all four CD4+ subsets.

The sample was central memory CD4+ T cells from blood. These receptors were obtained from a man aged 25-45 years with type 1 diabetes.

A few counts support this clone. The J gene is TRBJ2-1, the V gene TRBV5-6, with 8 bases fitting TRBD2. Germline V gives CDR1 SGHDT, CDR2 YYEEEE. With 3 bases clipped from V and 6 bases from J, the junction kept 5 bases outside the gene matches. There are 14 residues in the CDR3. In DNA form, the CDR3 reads TGTGCCAGCAGCTGGGTTAGCGGGATCAATGAGCAGTTCTTC. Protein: CASSWVSGINEQFF.

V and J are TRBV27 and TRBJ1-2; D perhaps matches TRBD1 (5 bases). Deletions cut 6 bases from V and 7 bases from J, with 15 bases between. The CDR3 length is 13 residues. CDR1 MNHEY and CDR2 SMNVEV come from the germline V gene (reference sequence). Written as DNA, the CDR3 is TGTGCCAGCAGGCCATTGGGGCCGAGTGGCTACACCTTC. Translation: CASRPLGPSGYTF.

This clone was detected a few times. In nucleotides, the CDR3 is TGTGCCAGCTCCAGGGGAGGACACCAAGAGACCCAGTACTTC. Its translation: CASSRGGHQETQYF. The V and J genes are TRBV28 and TRBJ2-5; D could derive from TRBD1 or TRBD2 (6 bases each). V was clipped by 8 bases and J by 0 bases, with 13 bases between them. Germline V lookup: CDR1 MDHEN, CDR2 SYDVKM. The CDR3 runs to 14 residues.

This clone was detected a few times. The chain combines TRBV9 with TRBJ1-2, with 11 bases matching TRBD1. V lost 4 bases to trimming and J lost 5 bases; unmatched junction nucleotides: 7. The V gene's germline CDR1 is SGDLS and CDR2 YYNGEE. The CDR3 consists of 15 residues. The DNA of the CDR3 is TGTGCCAGCAGCCCCCGAGGGGACAGGGGGTATGGCTACACCTTC. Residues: CASSPRGDRGYGYTF.

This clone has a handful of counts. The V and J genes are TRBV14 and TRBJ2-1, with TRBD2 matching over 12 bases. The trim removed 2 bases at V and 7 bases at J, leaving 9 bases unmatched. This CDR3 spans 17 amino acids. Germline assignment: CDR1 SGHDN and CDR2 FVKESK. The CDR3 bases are TGTGCCAGCAGCCAAATTCCCCGGACTAGCGGGGATAATGAGCAGTTCTTC. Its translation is CASSQIPRTSGDNEQFF.

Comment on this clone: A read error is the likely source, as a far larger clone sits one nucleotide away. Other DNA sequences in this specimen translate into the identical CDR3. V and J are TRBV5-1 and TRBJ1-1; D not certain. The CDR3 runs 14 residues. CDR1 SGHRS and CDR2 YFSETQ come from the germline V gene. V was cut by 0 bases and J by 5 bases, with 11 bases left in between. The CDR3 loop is CASSLGGKLTEAFF. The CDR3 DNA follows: TGCGCCAGCAGCTTGGGAGGGAAGTTAACTGAAGCTTTCTTT.

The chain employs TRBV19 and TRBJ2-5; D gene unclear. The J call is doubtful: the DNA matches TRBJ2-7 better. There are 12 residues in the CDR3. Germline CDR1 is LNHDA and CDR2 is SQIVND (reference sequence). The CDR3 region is CASSVDGYEQYF. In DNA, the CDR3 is TGTGCCAGTAGCGTGGACGGCTACGAGCAGTACTTC.

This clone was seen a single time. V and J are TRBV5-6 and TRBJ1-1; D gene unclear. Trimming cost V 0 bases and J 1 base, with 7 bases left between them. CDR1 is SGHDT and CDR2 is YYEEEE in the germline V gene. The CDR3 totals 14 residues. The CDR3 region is CASSLGRSNTEAFF. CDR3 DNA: TGTGCCAGCAGCTTGGGACGTTCGAACACTGAAGCTTTCTTT. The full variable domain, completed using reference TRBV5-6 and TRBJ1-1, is DAGVTQSPTHLIKTRGQQVTLRCSPKSGHDTVSWYQQALGQGPQFIFQYYEEEERQRGNFPDRFSGHQFPNYSSELNVNALLLGDSALYLCASSLGRSNTEAFFGQGTRLTVV.

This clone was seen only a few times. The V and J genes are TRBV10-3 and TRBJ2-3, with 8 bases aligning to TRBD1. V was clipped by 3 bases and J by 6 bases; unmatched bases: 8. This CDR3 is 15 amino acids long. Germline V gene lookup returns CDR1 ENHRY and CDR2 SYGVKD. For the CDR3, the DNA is TGTGCCATCAGTGACGGCACAGGGGGTTCTGATACGCAGTATTTT. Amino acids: CAISDGTGGSDTQYF.

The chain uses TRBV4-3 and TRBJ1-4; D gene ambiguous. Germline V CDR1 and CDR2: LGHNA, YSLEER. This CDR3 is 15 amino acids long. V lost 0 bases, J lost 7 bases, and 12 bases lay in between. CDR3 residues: CASSQDTGYGEKLFF. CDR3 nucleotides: TGCGCCAGCAGCCAAGATACCGGGTATGGTGAAAAACTGTTTTTT.

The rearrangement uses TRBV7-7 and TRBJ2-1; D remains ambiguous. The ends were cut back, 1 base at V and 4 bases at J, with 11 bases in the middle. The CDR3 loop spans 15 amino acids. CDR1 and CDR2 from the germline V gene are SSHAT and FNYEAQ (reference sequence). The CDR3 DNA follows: TGTGCCAGCAGCTTAGAGGTATCTCCTTACAATGAGCAGTTCTTC. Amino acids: CASSLEVSPYNEQFF. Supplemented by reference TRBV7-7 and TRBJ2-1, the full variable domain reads GAGVSQSPRYKVTKRGQDVTLRCDPISSHATLYWYQQALGQGPEFLTYFNYEAQPDKSGLPSDRFSAERPEGSISTLTIQRTEQRDSAMYRCASSLEVSPYNEQFFGPGTRLTVL.

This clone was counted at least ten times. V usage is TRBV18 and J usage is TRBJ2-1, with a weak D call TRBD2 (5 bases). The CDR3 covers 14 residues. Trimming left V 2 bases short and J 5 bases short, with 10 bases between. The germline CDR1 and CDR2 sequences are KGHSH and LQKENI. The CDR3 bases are TGTGCCAGCTCACCAAGGACTCCCGACAATGAGCAGTTCTTC. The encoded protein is CASSPRTPDNEQFF.

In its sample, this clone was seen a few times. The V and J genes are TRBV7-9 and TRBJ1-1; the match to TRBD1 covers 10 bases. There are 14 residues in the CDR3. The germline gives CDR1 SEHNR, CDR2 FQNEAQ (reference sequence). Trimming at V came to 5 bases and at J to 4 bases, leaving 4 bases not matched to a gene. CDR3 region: CASSRDRGGTEAFF. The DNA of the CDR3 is TGTGCCAGCAGCCGGGACAGGGGTGGCACTGAAGCTTTCTTT.

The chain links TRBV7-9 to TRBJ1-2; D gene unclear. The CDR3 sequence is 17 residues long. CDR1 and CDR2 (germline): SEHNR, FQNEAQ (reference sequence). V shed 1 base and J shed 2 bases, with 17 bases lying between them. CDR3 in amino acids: CASSLEGSLVPNYGYTF. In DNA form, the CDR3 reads TGTGCCAGCAGCTTAGAGGGAAGCTTAGTCCCCAACTATGGCTACACCTTC.

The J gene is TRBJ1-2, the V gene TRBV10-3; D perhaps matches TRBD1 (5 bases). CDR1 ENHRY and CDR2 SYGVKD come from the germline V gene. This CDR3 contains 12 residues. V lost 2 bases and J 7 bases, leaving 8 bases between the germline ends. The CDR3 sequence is CAISEGDGGYTF. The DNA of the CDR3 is TGTGCCATCAGTGAGGGGGACGGTGGCTACACCTTC.

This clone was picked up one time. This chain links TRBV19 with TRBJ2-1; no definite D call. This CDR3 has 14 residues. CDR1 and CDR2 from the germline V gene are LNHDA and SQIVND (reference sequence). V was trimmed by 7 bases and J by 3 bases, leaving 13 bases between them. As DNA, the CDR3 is TGTGCCAGTACCAACAGTAGGCTCTACAATGAGCAGTTCTTC. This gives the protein CASTNSRLYNEQFF.

This CDR3 is CASSLDWTKGLDEQFF. In DNA, the CDR3 is TGTGCCAGCAGCTTAGATTGGACCAAAGGTTTGGATGAGCAGTTCTTC. The rearrangement links TRBV11-3 to TRBJ2-1, with unresolved D. CDR3 length: 16 residues. V lost 0 bases and J lost 8, with 17 bases in between. The germline V gene has CDR1 SGHNT and CDR2 YENEEA.

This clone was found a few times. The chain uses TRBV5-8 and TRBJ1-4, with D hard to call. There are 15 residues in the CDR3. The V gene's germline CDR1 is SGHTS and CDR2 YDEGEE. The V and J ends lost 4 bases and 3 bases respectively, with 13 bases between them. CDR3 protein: CASSPAGRANEKLFF. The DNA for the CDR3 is TGTGCCAGCAGCCCCGCGGGGAGGGCTAATGAAAAACTGTTTTTT.